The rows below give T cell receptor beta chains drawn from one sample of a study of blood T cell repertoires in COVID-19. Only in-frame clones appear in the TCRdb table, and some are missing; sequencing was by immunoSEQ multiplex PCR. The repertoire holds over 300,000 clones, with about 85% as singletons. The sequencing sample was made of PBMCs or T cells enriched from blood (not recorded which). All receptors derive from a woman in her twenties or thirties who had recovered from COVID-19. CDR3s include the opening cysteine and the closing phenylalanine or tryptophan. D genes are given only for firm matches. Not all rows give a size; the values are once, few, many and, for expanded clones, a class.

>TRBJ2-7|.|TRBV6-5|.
TGTGCCAGCAGTTACTTGCCACAGGGTTACGAGCAGTACTTC
CASSYLPQGYEQYF
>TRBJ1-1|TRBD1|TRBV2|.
TGTGCCAGCAGGATACAGGGGATTAACACTGAAGCTTTCTTT
CASRIQGINTEAFF
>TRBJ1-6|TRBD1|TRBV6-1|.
TGTGCCAGCAGTGGAGGGATCAACAGGGGACTTCCCTCCTATAATTCACCCCTCCACTTT
CASSGGINRGLPSYNSPLHF
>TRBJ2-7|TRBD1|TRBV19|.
TGTGCCAGTAGTATAGGGACAGGGGCGGCCTACGAGCAGTACTTC
CASSIGTGAAYEQYF
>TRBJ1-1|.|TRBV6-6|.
TGTGCCAGCAGTTACGGGCAGGGCATGAACACTGAAGCTTTCTTT
CASSYGQGMNTEAFF
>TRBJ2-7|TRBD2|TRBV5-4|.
TGTGCCAGCAGCTGGGCGGGGGGCAGGAACGAGCAGTACTTC
CASSWAGGRNEQYF
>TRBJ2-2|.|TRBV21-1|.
TGTGCCAGCAGCAAAGCGCATTACTCGAACACCGGGGAGCTGTTTTTT
CASSKAHYSNTGELFF
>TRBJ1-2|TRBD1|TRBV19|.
TGTGCCAGTAGTCCCCACGGGACAGGAGACTATGGCTACACCTTC
CASSPHGTGDYGYTF
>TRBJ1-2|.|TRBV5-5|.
TGTGCCAGCAGCTTGGTCCCAACAGACCTGTATGGCTACACCTTC
CASSLVPTDLYGYTF
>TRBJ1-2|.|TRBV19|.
TGTGCCAGTACCAACGGGGGGCCCGTGGGATTGGGCTACACCTTC
CASTNGGPVGLGYTF
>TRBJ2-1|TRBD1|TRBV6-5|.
TGTGCCAGCAGTTGGGACAGGGGAGGTGGTGAGCAGTTCTTC
CASSWDRGGGEQFF
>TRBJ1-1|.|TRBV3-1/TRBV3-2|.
TGTGCCAGCAGCCAAAGGGGAGGGGGCACTGAAGCTTTCTTT
CASSQRGGGTEAFF
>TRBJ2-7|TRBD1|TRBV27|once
TGTGCCAGCAGTTCTCCCGGGACAGGGGCCTACGAGCAGTACTTC
CASSSPGTGAYEQYF
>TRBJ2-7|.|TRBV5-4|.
TGTGCCAGCAGCTTGGATCCGGGAAGGAGCTACGAGCAGTACTTC
CASSLDPGRSYEQYF
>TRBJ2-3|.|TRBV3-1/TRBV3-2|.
TGTGCCAGCAGCCAAGCGACTAGTGGTCTGACAGATACGCAGTATTTT
CASSQATSGLTDTQYF
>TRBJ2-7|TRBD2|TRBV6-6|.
TGTGCCAGCAGTCATCCCACGGGGAGAGCGGGGGGCGGACTGGGGAGCTCCTACGAGCAGTACTTC
CASSHPTGRAGGGLGSSYEQYF
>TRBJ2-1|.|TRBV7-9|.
TGTGCCAGCAGCTTAGCGCTTACGGGGGGCCTCTACAATGAGCAGTTCTTC
CASSLALTGGLYNEQFF
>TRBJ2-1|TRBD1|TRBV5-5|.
TGTGCCAGCAGCATAGGGGACAGTTCCTACAATGAGCAGTTCTTC
CASSIGDSSYNEQFF
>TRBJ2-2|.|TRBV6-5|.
TGTGCCAGCAGTTACCTCTCAGGGGGGTCTGCCGGGGAGCTGTTTTTT
CASSYLSGGSAGELFF
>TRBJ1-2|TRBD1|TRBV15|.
TGTGCCACCAGCAGAGATCGACAGGGTGGGTTTTTGAGCTACACCTTC
CATSRDRQGGFLSYTF
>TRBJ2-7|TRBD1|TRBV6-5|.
TGTGCCAGCAGAAGACAGGGTGGCGACTCCTACGAGCAGTACTTC
CASRRQGGDSYEQYF
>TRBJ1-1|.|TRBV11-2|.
TGTGCCAGCAGGCCCCCGCGGGAAACGAACACTGAAGCTTTCTTT
CASRPPRETNTEAFF
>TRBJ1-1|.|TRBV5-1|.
TGCGCCAGCAGCTTGGAGCTGGGGCAGAACACTGAAGCTTTCTTT
CASSLELGQNTEAFF
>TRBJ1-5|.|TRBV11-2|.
TGTGCCAGCAGCTTAGGGGACTCGGGCAATCAGCCCCAGCATTTT
CASSLGDSGNQPQHF
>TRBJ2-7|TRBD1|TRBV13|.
TGTGCCAGCAGCACCCGACAGGGGTTCTACGAGCAGTACTTC
CASSTRQGFYEQYF
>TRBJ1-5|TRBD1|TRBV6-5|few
TGTGCCAGCAGGAGGACAGGGGGCGCAAGTCAGCCCCAGCATTTT
CASRRTGGASQPQHF
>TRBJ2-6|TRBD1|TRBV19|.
TGCGGACAGGAATCCTCTGGGGCCAACGTCCTGACTTTC
CGQESSGANVLTF
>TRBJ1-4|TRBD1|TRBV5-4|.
TGTGCCAGCAGCCCACAGGGGGCAACTAATGAAAAACTGTTTTTT
CASSPQGATNEKLFF
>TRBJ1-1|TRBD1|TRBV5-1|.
TGCGCCAGCAGCCCCGGACAGGGGGCTGAAGCTTTCTTT
CASSPGQGAEAFF
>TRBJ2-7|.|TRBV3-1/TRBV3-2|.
TGTGCCAGCAGCCACTCCGGGGACGAGCAGTACTTC
CASSHSGDEQYF
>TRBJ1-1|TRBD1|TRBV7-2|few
TGTGCCAGCAGCTTATGGCAACAGGGGCGAGCTTTCTTT
CASSLWQQGRAFF
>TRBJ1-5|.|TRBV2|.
TGTGCCAGCGGAATGGAGGGATCCCTTAGCAATCAGCCCCAGCATTTT
CASGMEGSLSNQPQHF
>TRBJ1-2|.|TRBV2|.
TGTGCCAGCAGAGGACAGACCAATTATGGCTACACCTTC
CASRGQTNYGYTF
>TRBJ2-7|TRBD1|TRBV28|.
TGTGCCAGCAGTTTATGGGGTGGACAGGGGGGGAACGAGCAGTACTTC
CASSLWGGQGGNEQYF
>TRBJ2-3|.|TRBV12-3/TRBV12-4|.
TGTGCCAGCAGTTTAGGTGTGCGGGATACGCAGTATTTT
CASSLGVRDTQYF
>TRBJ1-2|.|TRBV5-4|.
TGTGCCAGCAGCCCGGCGGGGGGGAGCGGTAACTATGGCTACACCTTC
CASSPAGGSGNYGYTF
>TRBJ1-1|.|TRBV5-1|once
TGCGCCAGCAGCCCGGATCGGGTCTCTGAAGCTTTCTTT
CASSPDRVSEAFF
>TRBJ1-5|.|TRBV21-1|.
TGTGCCAGCAGCAAAGACTCCCGGAGCTGCAGCAATCAGCCCCAGCATTTT
CASSKDSRSCSNQPQHF
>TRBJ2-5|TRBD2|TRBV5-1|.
TGCGCCAGCAGCCTGGGGGGTCCACTAGCGGGGGTTGAGACCCAGTACTTC
CASSLGGPLAGVETQYF
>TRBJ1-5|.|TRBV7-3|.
TGTGCCAGCAGCTCGGGATCTAATCAGCCCCAGCATTTT
CASSSGSNQPQHF
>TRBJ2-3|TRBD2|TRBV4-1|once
TGCGCCAGCAGCAACGCGGGGGGCACAGATACGCAGTATTTT
CASSNAGGTDTQYF
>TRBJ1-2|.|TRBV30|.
TGTGCCTGGAGTGCCCCGGACAGCGGTAACTATGGCTACACCTTC
CAWSAPDSGNYGYTF
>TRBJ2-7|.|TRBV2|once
TGTGCCAGCACTGGCCGATCCTACGAGCAGTACTTC
CASTGRSYEQYF
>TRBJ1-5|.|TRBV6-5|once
TGTGCCAGCAGCCTAAACGGGGGTAGGGATCAGCCCCAGCATTTT
CASSLNGGRDQPQHF
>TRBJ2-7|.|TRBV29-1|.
TGCAGCGTTGGCTCAGGGTCCTACGAGCAGTACTTC
CSVGSGSYEQYF
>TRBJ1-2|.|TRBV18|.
TGTGCCAGCTCACCGGACAGTTCCTATGGCTACACCTTC
CASSPDSSYGYTF
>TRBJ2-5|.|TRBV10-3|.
TGTGCCATCAGTGGGACACATTCGGAGACCCAGTACTTC
CAISGTHSETQYF
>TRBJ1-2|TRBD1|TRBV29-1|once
TGCAGCGCCGGGACAGGAGTGGGAAACTATGGCTACACCTTC
CSAGTGVGNYGYTF
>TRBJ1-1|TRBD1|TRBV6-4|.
TGTGCCAGCAGTGAGGAGACAGGGGGTCGGGCTGAAGCTTTCTTT
CASSEETGGRAEAFF
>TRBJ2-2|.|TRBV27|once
TGTGCCAGCAGTTTATTCCCGGCGGGCCTTGGTGGAACCGGGGAGCTGTTTTTT
CASSLFPAGLGGTGELFF
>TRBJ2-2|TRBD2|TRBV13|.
TGTGCCAGCTCCGGCGGGGGGTGGACCGGGGAGCTGTTTTTT
CASSGGGWTGELFF
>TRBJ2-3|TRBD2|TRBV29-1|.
TGCAGCGTTGATCGGGCAACTAGCGGGGTTTCCACAGATACGCAGTATTTT
CSVDRATSGVSTDTQYF
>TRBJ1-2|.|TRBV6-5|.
TGTGCCAGCAGGGAGGGAGCGGTTGGCTACACCTTC
CASREGAVGYTF
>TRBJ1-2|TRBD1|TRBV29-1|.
TGCAGCGTTGCTCAGGGGGCTGGCTACACCTTC
CSVAQGAGYTF
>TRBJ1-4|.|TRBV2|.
TGTGCCAGCAGGCTACAGGGCAATCGCGAAAAACTGTTTTTT
CASRLQGNREKLFF
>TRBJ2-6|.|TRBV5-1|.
TGCGCCAGCAGCTCGACAGGTTCCGGGGCCAACGTCCTGACTTTC
CASSSTGSGANVLTF
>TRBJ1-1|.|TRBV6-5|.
TGTGCCAGCAGTCCAAGGACGACAGTGAACACTGAAGCTTTCTTT
CASSPRTTVNTEAFF
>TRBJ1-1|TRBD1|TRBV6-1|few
TGTGCCAGCAGTGAATCACAGGGGGTCGCTGAAGCTTTCTTT
CASSESQGVAEAFF
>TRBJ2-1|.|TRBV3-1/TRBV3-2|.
TGTGCCAGCAGCATGGGGGGAGTTCAGCAGTTCTTC
CASSMGGVQQFF
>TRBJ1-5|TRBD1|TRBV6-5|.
TGTGCCAGCAGTCACGGGGGACAGAAAGGTCAGCCCCAGCATTTT
CASSHGGQKGQPQHF